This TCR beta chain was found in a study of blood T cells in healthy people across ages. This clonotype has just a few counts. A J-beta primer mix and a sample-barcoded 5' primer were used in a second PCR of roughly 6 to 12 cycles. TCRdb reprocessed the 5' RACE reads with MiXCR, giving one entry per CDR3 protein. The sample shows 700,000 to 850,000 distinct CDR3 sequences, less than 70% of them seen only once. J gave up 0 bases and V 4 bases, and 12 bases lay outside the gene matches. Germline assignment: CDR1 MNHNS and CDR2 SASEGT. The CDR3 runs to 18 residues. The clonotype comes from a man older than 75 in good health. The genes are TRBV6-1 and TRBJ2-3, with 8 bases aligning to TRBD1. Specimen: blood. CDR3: CASSGSGTGSPSTDTQYF. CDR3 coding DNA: TGTGCCAGCAGTGGATCCGGGACAGGCAGCCCTAGCACAGATACGCAGTATTTT.